These T cell receptor beta chains were read from a single sample in a study of shared clonotypes between healthy human individuals. Some clones are missing from TCRdb's copy, which holds only in-frame ones; the method was immunoSEQ multiplex PCR. The data hold 1.6 million or so clones, with approximately 98.5% observed a single time. The sequencing sample was made of naive CD4+ T cells sorted from blood. These receptors came from a man between 25 and 39 years old in good health. Both conserved end residues are trimmed from each CDR3. Where a row states a size, it is once, few, many or the class of an expanded clone; other rows omit it.

v_gene	j_gene	abundance	CDR3aa
TRBV11-2	TRBJ2-7	NA	ASSPASGGQGAYEQY
TRBV11-2	TRBJ2-1	NA	ASSYSGRKYNEQF
TRBV5-1	TRBJ2-1	NA	ASSLAGRGSYNEQF
TRBV19	TRBJ2-7	NA	ASSIGTQGPTTYEQY
TRBV7-9	TRBJ2-5	once	ASSTYLGQFQETQY
TRBV5-4	TRBJ2-7	NA	ASSLALTGKMEQY
TRBV7-2	TRBJ1-5	NA	ASSLDRNDQPQH
TRBV7-6	TRBJ2-7	NA	ASSLVVQAYEQY
TRBV14	TRBJ2-7	NA	ASSHPPGLAGTYEQY
TRBV29-1	TRBJ1-2	once	SAWRPDQSPYGYT
TRBV28	TRBJ1-5	NA	ASSLGGRREQPQH
TRBV15	TRBJ2-7	once	ATSRGGLYEQY
TRBV27	TRBJ1-5	NA	ATRENSNQPQH
TRBV28	TRBJ2-5	NA	ASSPVDSWGETQY
TRBV10-3	TRBJ2-5	NA	AISDSGGGLIETQY
TRBV11-2	TRBJ2-7	NA	ASSNSGRAYHEQY
TRBV29-1	TRBJ2-7	NA	SLRDTYRKAYEQY
TRBV15	TRBJ2-4	NA	ATSRGGIDIQY
TRBV29-1	TRBJ1-1	once	SVERQANTEAF
TRBV11-2	TRBJ2-7	NA	ASSGLNDRAYEQY
TRBV28	TRBJ1-5	NA	ASRGHMSNQPQH
TRBV18	TRBJ2-5	NA	ASSPSRAQETQY
TRBV7-7	TRBJ2-1	NA	ASSRLLAGGPLNNEQF
TRBV5-5	TRBJ1-4	once	ASSFTGTGNEKLF
TRBV7-9	TRBJ2-1	NA	ASSGLSGRNNEQF
TRBV14	TRBJ2-3	NA	ASSPRTGTPSLTDTQY
TRBV29-1	TRBJ2-5	NA	SHREETQY
TRBV29-1	TRBJ2-7	NA	SVRTQDSYEQY
TRBV6-1	TRBJ2-7	NA	ASSVTGTKSYEQY
TRBV9	TRBJ2-1	NA	ASTSEGGRYNEQF
TRBV28	TRBJ1-5	NA	ASWGVRGLINQPQH
TRBV28	TRBJ1-2	NA	ASTQQGARYGYT
TRBV5-1	TRBJ2-3	NA	ASSLGEGRDTQY
TRBV18	TRBJ2-1	NA	ASSLLAGEFYEQF
TRBV7-8	TRBJ2-7	NA	ASSLAAQYEQY
TRBV28	TRBJ1-2	NA	ASSFQGYGYT
TRBV6-5	TRBJ2-1	NA	ASSSGSFGNEQF
TRBV5-6	TRBJ1-5	NA	ASGYRENQPQH
TRBV5-8	TRBJ1-1	NA	ASSFGGRHTEAF
TRBV6-6	TRBJ1-4	NA	ASSPSEGLQLF
TRBV18	TRBJ2-3	NA	ASSPPRLPGSGDTQY
TRBV10-3	TRBJ1-5	NA	ASSGARDQPQH
TRBV7-6	TRBJ2-1	NA	ASSPYSGSGNEQF
TRBV2	TRBJ1-1	NA	ASSTRTGDTEAF
TRBV13	TRBJ1-1	once	ASSLRLDTEAF
TRBV5-1	TRBJ2-7	NA	ASSLSHPGLAGEWQY
TRBV18	TRBJ2-2	NA	ASSPMPGQGKNTGELF
TRBV11-2	TRBJ1-3	NA	ASSPHRVSGNTIY
TRBV28	TRBJ1-5	NA	ASRTQGYQPQH